Listed below are T cell receptor beta chains from one sample, sequenced in a study of blood T cell repertoires in COVID-19. The table came from immunoSEQ multiplex PCR; TCRdb's copy has only in-frame clones and leaves some out. The table has some 110,000 clones, 80% to 85% seen once; the top ten hold over 35%. The material sequenced was peripheral blood. The receptors shown here come from an elderly man with acute or convalescent COVID-19. The conserved cysteine and the conserved F or W are not part of the CDR3 here. The D gene is left open where the match is weak. Size is omitted from some rows. Given values are once, few, many or a class for expanded clones.

15,TRBV27,.,TRBD2,ASSLSRLAGGTGELF
12,TRBV7-3,.,.,ASSQDGTSYGYT
14,TRBV28,once,TRBD1,ASSSQGALVFDTQY
11,TRBV29-1,.,TRBD1,SVATGASYEQY
13,TRBV10-3,.,TRBD1,ATKNPGTGIETQY
12,TRBV5-8,.,.,ASSLHRTNTEAF
14,TRBV27,.,TRBD2,ASSSISSGSPYEQY
12,TRBV9,.,.,ASSALPGNYGYT
17,TRBV6-2/TRBV6-3,.,TRBD2,ASSYSIGGLAGFTGELF
14,TRBV4-2,.,TRBD2,ASSQGQAGVAGELF
11,TRBV6-4,.,.,ASSISVYNEQF
11,TRBV10-3,.,TRBD2,AISVRENNEQF
12,TRBV6-5,.,.,ASSYSGEGTEAF
13,TRBV7-2,.,TRBD1,ASSLTTGSNEKLF
14,TRBV10-3,.,.,AISESGALLYSPLH
15,TRBV4-3,.,TRBD2,ASSQEPPTSGRYEQY
15,TRBV4-3,.,TRBD1,ASSPHLRTGGNQPQH
12,TRBV5-4,.,.,ASSPEVLGGEAF
13,TRBV28,.,TRBD1,ASSFFGQGTGTQY
13,TRBV10-1,.,TRBD2,ASSTSGTNTGELF
15,TRBV27,.,TRBD2,ASSPRLAGEGFNEQF
11,TRBV7-9,.,.,ASSLQGGTEAF
12,TRBV29-1,.,TRBD2,SVFLAGGSYEQY
13,TRBV10-2,.,TRBD1,ASTATGSDTGELF
13,TRBV6-5,.,.,ASSYSPGTYSPLH
11,TRBV30,.,.,AWSAQQGTEAF
12,TRBV28,.,.,ASTTGSSGNTIY
12,TRBV19,.,TRBD2,ASSVAGNTGELF
14,TRBV6-4,once,.,ASSDQPGISNTEAF
16,TRBV7-2,.,TRBD2,ASSRRSGSGRAQYEQY
13,TRBV9,.,.,ASSDGSGSYNEQF
14,TRBV5-1,.,TRBD2,ASSLDGGSSTGELF